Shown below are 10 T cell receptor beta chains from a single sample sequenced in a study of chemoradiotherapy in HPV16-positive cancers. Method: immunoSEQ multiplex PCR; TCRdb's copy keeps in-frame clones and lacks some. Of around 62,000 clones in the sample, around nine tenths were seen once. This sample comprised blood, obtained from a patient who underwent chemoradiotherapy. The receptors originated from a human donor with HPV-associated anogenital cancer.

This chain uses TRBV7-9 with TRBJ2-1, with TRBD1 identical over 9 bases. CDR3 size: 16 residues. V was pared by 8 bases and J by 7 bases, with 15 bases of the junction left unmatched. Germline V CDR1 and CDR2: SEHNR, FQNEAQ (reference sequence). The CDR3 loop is CASESVSTGGWNEQFF. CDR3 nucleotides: TGTGCCAGCGAATCAGTTTCGACAGGGGGTTGGAATGAGCAGTTCTTC.

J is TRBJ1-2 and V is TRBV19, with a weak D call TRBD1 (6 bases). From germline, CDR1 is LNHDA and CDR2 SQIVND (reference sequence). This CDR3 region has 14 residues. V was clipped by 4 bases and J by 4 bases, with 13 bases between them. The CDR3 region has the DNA TGTGCCAGTAGTACAGGGGATACGCTCTATGGCTACACCTTC. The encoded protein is CASSTGDTLYGYTF. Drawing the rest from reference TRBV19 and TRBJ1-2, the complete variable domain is DGGITQSPKYLFRKEGQNVTLSCEQNLNHDAMYWYRQDPGQGLRLIYYSQIVNDFQKGDIAEGYSVSREKKESFPLTVTSAQKNPTAFYLCASSTGDTLYGYTFGSGTRLTVV.

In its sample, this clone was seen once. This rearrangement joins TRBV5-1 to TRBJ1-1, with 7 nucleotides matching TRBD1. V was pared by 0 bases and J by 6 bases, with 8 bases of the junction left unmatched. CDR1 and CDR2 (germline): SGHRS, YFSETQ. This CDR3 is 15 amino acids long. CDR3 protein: CASSLAAGGIAEAFF. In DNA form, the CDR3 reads TGCGCCAGCAGCTTGGCGGCAGGGGGAATCGCTGAAGCTTTCTTT.

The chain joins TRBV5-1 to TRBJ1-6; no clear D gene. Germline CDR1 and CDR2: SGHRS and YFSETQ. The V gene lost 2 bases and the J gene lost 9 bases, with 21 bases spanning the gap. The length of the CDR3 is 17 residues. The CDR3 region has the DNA TGCGCCAGCAGCTTACGTCCCGGGCAGGAGAAGAGTTCACCCCTCCACTTT. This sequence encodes CASSLRPGQEKSSPLHF.

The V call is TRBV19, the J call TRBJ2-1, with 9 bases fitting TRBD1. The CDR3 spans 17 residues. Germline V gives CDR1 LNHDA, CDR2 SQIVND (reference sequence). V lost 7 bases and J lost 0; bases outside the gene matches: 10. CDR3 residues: CASNLGQGRSSYNEQFF. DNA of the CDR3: TGTGCCAGTAACCTGGGACAGGGCAGAAGCTCCTACAATGAGCAGTTCTTC. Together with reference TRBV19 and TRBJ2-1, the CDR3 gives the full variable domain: DGGITQSPKYLFRKEGQNVTLSCEQNLNHDAMYWYRQDPGQGLRLIYYSQIVNDFQKGDIAEGYSVSREKKESFPLTVTSAQKNPTAFYLCASNLGQGRSSYNEQFFGPGTRLTVL.

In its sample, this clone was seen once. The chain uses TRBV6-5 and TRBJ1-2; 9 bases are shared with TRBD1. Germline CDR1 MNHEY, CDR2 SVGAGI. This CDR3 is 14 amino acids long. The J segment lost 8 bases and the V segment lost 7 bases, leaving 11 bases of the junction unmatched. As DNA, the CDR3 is TGTGCCAGCACCTTACAGGGGGCAGGCGGCGGCTACACCTTC. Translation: CASTLQGAGGGYTF.

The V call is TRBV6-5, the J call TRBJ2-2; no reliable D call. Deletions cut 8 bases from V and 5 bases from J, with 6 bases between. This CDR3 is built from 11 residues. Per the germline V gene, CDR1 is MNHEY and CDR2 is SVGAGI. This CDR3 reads CASEGTGELFF. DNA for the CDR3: TGTGCCAGCGAAGGGACCGGGGAGCTGTTTTTT.

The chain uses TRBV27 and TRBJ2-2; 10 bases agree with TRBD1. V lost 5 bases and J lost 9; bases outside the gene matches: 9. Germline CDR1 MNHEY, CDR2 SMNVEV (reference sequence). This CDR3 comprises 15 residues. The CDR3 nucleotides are TGTGCCAGCAGTGACCCGGGACAGGGGCTACGGGAGCTGTTTTTT. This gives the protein CASSDPGQGLRELFF.

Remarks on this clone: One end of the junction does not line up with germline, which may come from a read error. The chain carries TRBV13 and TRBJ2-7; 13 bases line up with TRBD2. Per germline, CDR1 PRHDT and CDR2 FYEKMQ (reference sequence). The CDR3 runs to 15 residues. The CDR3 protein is CASSLGLAGVEEQYF. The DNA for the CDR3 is TGTGCCAGCAGCCTAGGACTAGCGGGAGTGGAAGAGCAGTACTTC. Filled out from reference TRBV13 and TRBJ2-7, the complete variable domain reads AAGVIQSPRHLIKEKRETATLKCYPIPRHDTVYWYQQGPGQDPQFLISFYEKMQSDKGSIPDRFSAQQFSDYHSELNMSSLELGDSALYFCASSLGLAGVEEQYFGPGTRLTVT.

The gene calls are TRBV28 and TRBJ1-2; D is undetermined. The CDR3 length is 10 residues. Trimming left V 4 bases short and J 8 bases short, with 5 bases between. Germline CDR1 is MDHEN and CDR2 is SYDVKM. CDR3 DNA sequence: TGTGCCAGCAGTTCAAGCGGCTACACCTTC. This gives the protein CASSSSGYTF.